This T cell receptor beta chain appears in the sequencing data of a study of control samples from healthy donors and cancer patients. This CDR3 spans 14 amino acids. Trimming took off 7 bases at V and 4 bases at J, with 16 bases between the two ends. Per the germline V gene, CDR1 is LNHNV and CDR2 is YYDKDF (reference sequence). The data were produced by immunoSEQ multiplex PCR, yet TCRdb's version contains in-frame clones alone and is incomplete. In the table there are about 100,000 clones, more than 75% of which are singletons. Sequencing was performed on blood. The TCR comes from a woman aged 45-65 years in good health. The V and J genes are TRBV15 and TRBJ2-5, with D perhaps TRBD1 (6 bases). The CDR3 nucleotides read TGTGCCACCAACCGGACAGTCGTTGGAGAGACCCAGTACTTC. Protein: CATNRTVVGETQYF.